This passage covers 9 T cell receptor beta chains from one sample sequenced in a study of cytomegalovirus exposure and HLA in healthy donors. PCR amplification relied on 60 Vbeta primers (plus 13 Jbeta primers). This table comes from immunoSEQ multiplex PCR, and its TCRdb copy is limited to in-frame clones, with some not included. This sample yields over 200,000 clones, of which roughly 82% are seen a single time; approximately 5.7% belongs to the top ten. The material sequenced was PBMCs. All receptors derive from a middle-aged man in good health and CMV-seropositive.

CDR3 loop: CASSLGLAGGLGELFF. In nucleotides, the CDR3 is TGTGCCAGCAGCTTAGGACTAGCGGGAGGTCTCGGGGAGCTGTTTTTT. This chain connects TRBV7-9 to TRBJ2-2; 13 bases map to TRBD2. The V segment lost 1 base and the J segment 7 bases; nucleotides outside the gene matches: 3. Germline V lookup: CDR1 SEHNR, CDR2 FQNEAQ (reference sequence). The CDR3 is 16 residues long.

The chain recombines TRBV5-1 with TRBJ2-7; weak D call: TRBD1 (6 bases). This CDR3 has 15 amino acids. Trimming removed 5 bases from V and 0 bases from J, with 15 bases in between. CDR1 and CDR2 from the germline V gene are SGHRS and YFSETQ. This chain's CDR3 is CASSKQGELSYEQYF. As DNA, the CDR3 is TGCGCCAGCAGTAAACAGGGAGAACTCTCCTACGAGCAGTACTTC.

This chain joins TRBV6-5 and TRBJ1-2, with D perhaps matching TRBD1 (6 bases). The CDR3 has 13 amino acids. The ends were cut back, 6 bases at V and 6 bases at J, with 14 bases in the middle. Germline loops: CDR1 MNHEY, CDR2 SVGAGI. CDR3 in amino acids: CASSITGWNGYTF. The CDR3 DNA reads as TGTGCCAGCAGCATTACAGGGTGGAATGGCTACACCTTC.

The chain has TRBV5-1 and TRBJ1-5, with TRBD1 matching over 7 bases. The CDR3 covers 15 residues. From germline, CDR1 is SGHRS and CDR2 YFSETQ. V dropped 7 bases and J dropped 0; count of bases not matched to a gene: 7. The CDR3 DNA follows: TGCGCCAGCGGCCCAGGGGGGCATAGCAATCAGCCCCAGCATTTT. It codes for CASGPGGHSNQPQHF.

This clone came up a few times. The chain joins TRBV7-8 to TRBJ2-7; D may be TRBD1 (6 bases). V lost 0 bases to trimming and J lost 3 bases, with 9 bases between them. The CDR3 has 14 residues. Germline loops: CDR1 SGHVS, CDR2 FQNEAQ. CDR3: CASSLARGGYEQYF. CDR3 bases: TGTGCCAGCAGCTTAGCGCGAGGGGGCTACGAGCAGTACTTC.

The CDR3 is CASSLYSGREVDTQYF. CDR3 nucleotides: TGCGCCAGCAGCCTCTATAGCGGGAGAGAGGTAGATACGCAGTATTTT. The J gene is TRBJ2-3, the V gene TRBV4-1, with 9 bases matching TRBD2. V lost 4 bases and J lost 5; bases outside the gene matches: 10. This CDR3 region has 16 residues. Germline CDR1 is MGHRA and CDR2 is YSYEKL.

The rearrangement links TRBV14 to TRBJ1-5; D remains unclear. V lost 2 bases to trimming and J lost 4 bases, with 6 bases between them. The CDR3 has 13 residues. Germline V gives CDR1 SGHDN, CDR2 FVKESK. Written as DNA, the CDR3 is TGTGCCAGCAGCCAACTCAGTAATCAGCCCCAGCATTTT. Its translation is CASSQLSNQPQHF.

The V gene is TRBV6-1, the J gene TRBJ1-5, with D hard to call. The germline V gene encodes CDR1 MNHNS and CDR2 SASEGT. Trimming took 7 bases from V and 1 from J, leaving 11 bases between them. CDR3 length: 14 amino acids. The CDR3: CASIGKESNQPQHF. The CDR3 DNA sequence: TGTGCCAGCATCGGGAAGGAAAGCAATCAGCCCCAGCATTTT.

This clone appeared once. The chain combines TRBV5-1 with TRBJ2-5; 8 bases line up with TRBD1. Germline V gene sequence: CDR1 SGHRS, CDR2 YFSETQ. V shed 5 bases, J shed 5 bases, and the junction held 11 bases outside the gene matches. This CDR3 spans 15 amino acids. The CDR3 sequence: CASRRGQGDGETQYF. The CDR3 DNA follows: TGCGCCAGCAGACGCGGACAGGGAGATGGGGAGACCCAGTACTTC.